This T cell receptor beta chain is drawn from a study of neoadjuvant nivolumab and ipilimumab in lung cancer (dated by TCRdb to about 2020). About the investigation overall: Intravenous nivolumab was dosed at 3 mg/kg on days 1, 15 and 29, and in the combination arm ipilimumab 1 mg/kg was added on day 1 only. The major pathologic response (MPR) rate in the intention-to-treat population in each study arm was designated as the primary trial endpoint. The trial treated 44 patients with operable NSCLC: some 23 were randomized to nivolumab monotherapy and around 20 to nivolumab plus ipilimumab. TCR repertoires in pretherapy (baseline) peripheral blood were compared with TCR repertoires in tumors resected at surgery after neoadjuvant immune checkpoint blockade. Matched pretherapy and resected tumor pairs were analyzed from seven patients, of whom four had been treated with nivolumab and three with nivolumab plus ipilimumab.

Library generation was performed with the immunoSEQ multiplex PCR assay. The paper's data handling went like this. Repertoires were summarized in terms of richness and clonality, and significantly expanded and contracted clones between pre- and post-therapy samples were identified. TCRdb holds this immuneACCESS table with in-frame rearrangements only. Some clones are missing; in checked studies, unresolved V genes explain under half, and the rest has no known cause. V, J and clone size are taken as reported in that table, and D and trimming were inferred from the DNA itself. The sample table shows roughly 45,000 clones, and more than 85% are seen once. The ten largest clones capture about 3.5% of the sample. Reading from cysteine to phenylalanine, the CDR3 counts 14 amino acids. Of all the DNA, just the CDR3 is kept, 42 bases in frame from base 1. The germline ends are 7 bases apart after V is trimmed by 0 bases and J by 1 base. Reading the germline V gene gives CDR1 SGDLS and CDR2 YYNGEE.

The research as a whole found: TCR richness and clonality were greater in resected tumors than in tumor-adjacent uninvolved lung, and increases were seen in more dual-therapy-treated tumors. There was no significant correlation between TCR clonality and pathologic tumor regression, and just a single major-pathologic-response sample was available for the clonality-regression analysis. TCR richness in pretherapy blood showed a positive correlation with richness in tumors resected after neoadjuvant therapy (Spearman R ~ 0.87). Tumor T-cell richness and clonality rose from pretherapy to surgery in three of three dual-therapy tumors but in only two of four nivolumab-treated tumors. A small number of samples underwent TCR sequencing.

On this clone itself: Its antigen has not been determined. Base qualities are not at hand, and no much larger clone is one base apart. This sample also contains other DNA sequences that code for the same CDR3.

Taken with the paper, the label for time point translates to: pretherapy, before neoadjuvant immune checkpoint inhibitors. The samples were obtained from NEOSTAR, a phase 2 randomized trial that tested neoadjuvant nivolumab or nivolumab plus ipilimumab, followed by surgery, in operable NSCLC. This clonotype originated in an adult with non-small cell lung cancer. Some clones in this sample may be carry-over from other donors' samples. This sample comprised blood, obtained before neoadjuvant nivolumab, alone or with ipilimumab. Recombination joined TRBV9 with TRBJ2-5; the D gene assignment is perhaps TRBD1 or TRBD2, with each matching 5 bases. The nucleotide sequence reads TGTGCCAGCAGCGTAGGAGGGACCCAAGAGACCCAGTACTTC. Its protein reads: CASSVGGTQETQYF.